One sample yielded the 9 T cell receptor beta chains listed below, sequenced in a study of cytomegalovirus exposure and HLA in healthy donors. PCR primers comprised 60 Vbeta and 13 Jbeta primers. Data came from immunoSEQ multiplex PCR; TCRdb stores just in-frame clones and leaves some out. The sample lists about 94,000 clones, roughly four fifths occurring once. Source material: PBMCs. These receptor sequences come from a human donor in good health.

This clone is a singleton in its sample. The rearrangement links TRBV27 to TRBJ2-3, with TRBD2 identical over 11 bases. The CDR3 totals 17 residues. Germline V gene lookup returns CDR1 MNHEY and CDR2 SMNVEV (reference sequence). The V gene end was trimmed by 5 bases and the J gene end by 2 bases; junction bases not matched to a gene: 9. The CDR3 DNA sequence: TGTGCCAGCAGTCGACCTCTAGCGGGGGGCTTCACAGATACGCAGTATTTT. Its translation is CASSRPLAGGFTDTQYF.

The chain carries TRBV15 and TRBJ1-2, with D perhaps TRBD1 (5 bases). V gave up 0 bases and J gave up 3 bases, with 11 bases separating them. This CDR3 has 15 amino acids. CDR1 and CDR2 from the germline V gene are LNHNV and YYDKDF (reference sequence). CDR3 DNA sequence: TGTGCCACCAGCAGAGACAGGGAGGGCCACTATGGCTACACCTTC. This codes for CATSRDREGHYGYTF.

V gene TRBV5-4 combines with J gene TRBJ2-5; TRBD2 aligns across 9 bases. V lost 0 bases to trimming and J lost 2 bases; unmatched junction nucleotides: 5. The length of the CDR3 is 16 residues. From germline, CDR1 is SGHNT and CDR2 YYREEE (reference sequence). CDR3 coding DNA: TGTGCCAGCAGCTTGGATGGCGGGGGGGTTCAAGAGACCCAGTACTTC. Protein sequence: CASSLDGGGVQETQYF.

In its sample, this clone was seen a few times. The chain has TRBV7-9 and TRBJ2-7, with 10 nucleotides matching TRBD2. Germline CDR1 reads SEHNR; CDR2 reads FQNEAQ (reference sequence). Losses at the gene ends were 5 bases for V and 4 bases for J; bases not matched to a gene: 8. The CDR3 runs to 15 residues. Written as DNA, the CDR3 is TGTGCCAGCAGCGGAAGAGCGGGAGGGAGGTACGAGCAGTACTTC. Protein product: CASSGRAGGRYEQYF.

This chain joins TRBV5-4 and TRBJ1-4; possibly TRBD1 for D (6 bases). The V gene's germline CDR1 is SGHNT and CDR2 YYREEE (reference sequence). V lost 3 bases to trimming and J lost 8 bases, with 17 bases between them. This CDR3 is built from 15 residues. CDR3 nucleotide sequence: TGTGCCAGCAGCTACCAACAGGGTAGTGGGGAAAAACTGTTTTTT. The encoded protein is CASSYQQGSGEKLFF.

J is TRBJ2-2 and V is TRBV4-2, with D maybe TRBD2 (6 bases). Germline V gene sequence: CDR1 LGHNA, CDR2 YNFKEQ. V was trimmed by 0 bases and J by 1 base, leaving 9 bases between them. This CDR3 has 16 amino acids. The CDR3 DNA reads TGTGCCAGCAGCCAAGAGGCTAGCGAGAACACCGGGGAGCTGTTTTTT. Its protein is CASSQEASENTGELFF.

V is TRBV7-2 and J is TRBJ2-4; 7 bases agree with TRBD1. Germline lookup yields CDR1 SGHTA and CDR2 FQGNSA. Losses at the gene ends were 5 bases for V and 4 bases for J; bases not matched to a gene: 8. The CDR3 spans 15 residues. The CDR3 sequence is CASSASRDSKNIQYF. The CDR3 DNA is TGTGCCAGCAGCGCGAGCCGGGACAGTAAAAACATTCAGTACTTC.

DNA of the CDR3: TGTGCCAGCTCACCCAGGGGTCCAAATGAAAAACTGTTTTTT. It codes for CASSPRGPNEKLFF. V and J are TRBV18 and TRBJ1-4; D is possibly TRBD1 (6 bases). Germline V gene lookup returns CDR1 KGHSH and CDR2 LQKENI. V dropped 3 bases and J dropped 5 bases, with 10 bases sitting between them. The CDR3 has 14 residues.

Here the CDR3 reads CASSQDGSGGAGDTQYF. The CDR3 nucleotides are TGCGCCAGCAGCCAAGATGGCAGCGGGGGGGCTGGAGATACGCAGTATTTT. The chain carries TRBV4-1 and TRBJ2-3; the match to TRBD2 covers 10 bases. From germline, CDR1 is MGHRA and CDR2 YSYEKL. The J segment lost 5 bases and the V segment lost 0 bases, leaving 8 bases of the junction unmatched. The CDR3 sequence is 17 residues long.